Described below is a single TCR beta chain sequence and its context. Its target is not known. This specimen belongs to a study of beta chain features in type 1 diabetes. Study-level findings and limits: Type 1 diabetes patients had TCRB CDR3s that were shorter (moderately but significantly so) in all four CD4+ subsets. For patients, the naive, central memory and Treg TCRB repertoires appeared more alike than for healthy donors.

TCRB transcripts that were expressed got sequenced, as all of the isolated RNA had been reverse transcribed. Produced via immunoSEQ multiplex PCR; TCRdb's table is partial and in-frame only. The sample contains approximately 240,000 clones, around 15% of which appear only once. Germline V CDR1 and CDR2: LNHNV, YYDKDF (reference sequence). Trimming left V 1 base short and J 1 base short, with 9 bases between. This CDR3 comprises 15 residues. The authors sorted CD4+ naive, central memory, regulatory and stem cell-like memory cells via CD45RO/CCR7/CD25/CD127/CD95/CD27. Sequencing used naive CD4+ T cells from blood. The J gene is TRBJ2-3, the V gene TRBV15, with unresolved D. The sequence was obtained from a man aged 25 to 40 with type 1 diabetes. CDR3 loop: CATSRAPQGTDTQYF. The DNA of the CDR3 is TGTGCCACCAGCAGAGCTCCGCAGGGCACAGATACGCAGTATTTT. The full variable domain, with the rest looked up from reference TRBV15 and TRBJ2-3, is DAMVIQNPRYQVTQFGKPVTLSCSQTLNHNVMYWYQQKSSQAPKLLFHYYDKDFNNEADTPDNFQSRRPNTSFCFLDIRSPGLGDTAMYLCATSRAPQGTDTQYFGPGTRLTVL.